The clone carrying this T cell receptor beta chain was recorded a few times. Its specificity is not known. MiXCR was run by TCRdb on the 5' RACE reads, yielding one entry per CDR3 protein. This table holds around 1.7 million distinct CDR3 sequences, under 35% found once. This sample stems from a study of identical twins. Findings and limits, study-wide: Twin-shared out-of-frame alpha sequences were enriched for low generation probability.

Germline assignment: CDR1 SGHAT and CDR2 FQDESV (reference sequence). This CDR3 has 14 residues. V was shortened by 4 bases and J by 2 bases, with 10 bases between the two germline ends. The chain joins TRBV11-1 to TRBJ2-3; weak D call: TRBD2 (6 bases). Source material: cord blood. This receptor was identified in a newborn girl in good health. The CDR3 bases are TGTGCCAGCAGCTCAAAGCGGGCCACAGATACGCAGTATTTT. Protein sequence: CASSSKRATDTQYF. Full variable domain (missing parts from reference TRBV11-1 and TRBJ2-3): EAEVAQSPRYKITEKSQAVAFWCDPISGHATLYWYRQILGQGPELLVQFQDESVVDDSQLPKDRFSAERLKGVDSTLKIQPAELGDSAMYLCASSSKRATDTQYFGPGTRLTVL.